The following is a T cell receptor (beta chain) sequence with its context. The data originate from a study of control samples from healthy donors and cancer patients. TCRdb keeps only in-frame clones here, not all; method: immunoSEQ multiplex PCR. Of approximately 70,000 clones in the sample, roughly 87% were seen once. V lost 3 bases and J lost 13, with 13 bases in between. The CDR3 spans 13 residues. CDR1 is SEHNR and CDR2 is FQNEAQ in the germline V gene (reference sequence). Sequenced material: blood. This sequence originates from a woman between 50 and 59 years old in good health. The chain couples TRBV7-9 to TRBJ2-6; D might be TRBD2 (5 bases). DNA of the CDR3: TGTGCCAGCAGCTTCCGGGATCAAGGGGTCCTGACTTTC. Translation: CASSFRDQGVLTF.